This TCR beta chain was identified in a study of a mutant IDH1 vaccine in newly diagnosed glioma. Across the study: Vaccines were first given 4-6 weeks after radiotherapy alone, or with temozolomide cycles. The sex distribution of treated patients was about 62% male and roughly 38% female, with a mean age of 40.4 years. Previous care, which was radiotherapy, temozolomide, or both, most often involved both.

Concerning this clone itself: Its specificity is not known.

Time point meaning: week 35, safety follow-up. Vaccine doses each comprised 300 ug of mutant IDH1 20-mer peptide, with topical imiquimod. Germline V gene data show CDR1 as SNHLY and CDR2 as FYNNEI. The CDR3 extends over 15 amino acids. With 5 bases clipped from V and 5 bases from J, the junction kept 8 bases outside the gene matches. Profiling relied on immunoSEQ multiplex PCR, and the TCRdb table lists in-frame clones only, not all of them. The top ten hold 5.4% of the sample, which has approximately 61,000 clones, 81% seen once. This receptor was obtained from a man aged 35 to 55 with glioma. V and J are TRBV2 and TRBJ2-7, with 11 bases fitting TRBD1. Here the sequenced sample was PBMCs, taken from a glioma patient whose treatment included an IDH1 peptide vaccine. The CDR3, as DNA: TGTGCCAGCAGTAACCCGGACAGGGGGCCAAACGAGCAGTACTTC. It codes for CASSNPDRGPNEQYF.